A single sample is the source of the 30 T cell receptor beta chains below, sequenced in a study of blood T cell repertoires in COVID-19. Data came from immunoSEQ multiplex PCR; TCRdb stores just in-frame clones and leaves some out. The data contain approximately 200,000 clones, roughly nine tenths of them singletons. What was sequenced was peripheral blood. These receptors all come from a woman aged 25 to 39 with active or convalescent COVID-19.

The V and J genes are TRBV2 and TRBJ1-4; D is unclear. Trimming removed 6 bases from V and 5 bases from J, with 16 bases in between. CDR3 size: 15 residues. CDR1 and CDR2 from the germline V gene are SNHLY and FYNNEI. In nucleotides, the CDR3 is TGTGCCAGCAGGGTCCGACATGGGTCGAATGAAAAACTGTTTTTT. As protein: CASRVRHGSNEKLFF.

The chain couples TRBV7-2 to TRBJ1-5; 9 bases fit TRBD1. V was clipped by 4 bases and J by 6 bases; unmatched bases: 10. Germline CDR1 SGHTA, CDR2 FQGNSA. The CDR3 sequence is 16 residues long. The CDR3 coding sequence is TGTGCCAGCAGCTCGCCGGACAGGGGAAAGGGTCAGCCCCAGCATTTT. Translation: CASSSPDRGKGQPQHF.

Worth noting for this clone: Sequence at one end of the junction differs from germline and may be a read error. Within the sample, other DNA sequences also encode this same CDR3. The rearrangement joins TRBV3-1 (or the pseudogene TRBV3-2) to TRBJ1-2; TRBD1 agrees at 8 bases. Per the germline V gene, CDR1 is LGHDT and CDR2 is YNNKEL (reference sequence). This CDR3 is built from 15 residues. The CDR3 spells CASSPPRTGTYGYTF. CDR3 sequence (DNA): TGTGCCAGCAGCCCTCCCAGGACAGGGACCTATGGCTACACTTTC.

V and J are TRBV28 and TRBJ1-5; TRBD1 aligns across 7 bases. This CDR3 region has 17 residues. The germline gives CDR1 MDHEN, CDR2 SYDVKM. The ends lost 5 bases at V and 8 bases at J; junction bases unmatched: 18. CDR3: CASSTYLSSDRDKPQHF. The CDR3 nucleotides are TGTGCCAGCAGTACATATCTCTCCTCCGACAGGGATAAGCCCCAGCATTTT. The entire variable domain, with the rest obtained from reference TRBV28 and TRBJ1-5, is as follows: DVKVTQSSRYLVKRTGEKVFLECVQDMDHENMFWYRQDPGLGLRLIYFSYDVKMKEKGDIPEGYSVSREKKERFSLILESASTNQTSMYLCASSTYLSSDRDKPQHFGDGTRLSIL.

J is TRBJ1-2 and V is TRBV28; D ambiguous. This CDR3 has 14 amino acids. Between the trimmed V and J ends, which lost 6 bases and 3 bases, there was a span of 14 bases. Germline values: CDR1 MDHEN, CDR2 SYDVKM. CDR3 residues: CASSLGRGYYGYTF. CDR3 in DNA: TGTGCCAGCAGCCTTGGACGGGGATACTATGGCTACACCTTC.

The chain combines TRBV5-1 with TRBJ1-1, with D perhaps matching TRBD1 (6 bases). The length of the CDR3 is 14 residues. Germline loops: CDR1 SGHRS, CDR2 YFSETQ. Trimming left V 4 bases short and J 3 bases short, with 13 bases between. The CDR3 loop reads CASSRGGADTEAFF. CDR3 nucleotides: TGCGCCAGCAGCAGAGGGGGAGCGGACACTGAAGCTTTCTTT.

The table lists this clone with a few counts. V usage is TRBV28 and J usage is TRBJ2-5; 8 bases fit TRBD2. The V gene's germline CDR1 is MDHEN and CDR2 SYDVKM. V trimming: 4 bases; J trimming: 5 bases; junction bases outside the gene matches: 9. CDR3 length: 15 amino acids. In DNA, the CDR3 is TGTGCCAGCAGTTCCCTCGGGGGGGCTCAGGAGACCCAGTACTTC. Translated: CASSSLGGAQETQYF.

The rearrangement uses TRBV30 and TRBJ1-1; 10 bases are shared with TRBD1. Per the germline V gene, CDR1 is GTSNPN and CDR2 is SVGIG (reference sequence). The CDR3 spans 20 residues. The trim removed 0 bases at V and 1 base at J, leaving 17 bases unmatched. As DNA, the CDR3 is TGTGCCTGGAGTGTACTGGTGGTGGGATCCGGGACAGGGGCGAACACTGAAGCTTTCTTT. It yields the protein CAWSVLVVGSGTGANTEAFF.

The CDR3 DNA sequence: TGTGCCAGCAGCCTCGACAGTGCCTACGAGCAGTACTTC. It specifies CASSLDSAYEQYF. This chain uses TRBV3-1 (or the pseudogene TRBV3-2) with TRBJ2-7; TRBD1 might be the D (5 bases). Germline V gene lookup returns CDR1 LGHDT and CDR2 YNNKEL (reference sequence). The CDR3 loop spans 13 amino acids. V lost 4 bases and J lost 2, with 9 bases in between.

The chain carries TRBV10-3 and TRBJ1-1; TRBD1 matches 8 bases. The CDR3 contains 13 residues. J gave up 10 bases and V 6 bases, and 10 bases lay outside the gene matches. Germline CDR1 is ENHRY and CDR2 is SYGVKD. DNA of the CDR3: TGTGCCATCAGCGGGACAGGTGGATCGAGAGCTTTCTTT. Residues: CAISGTGGSRAFF.

J is TRBJ1-1 and V is TRBV19; D call uncertain. Trimming took off 3 bases at V and 1 base at J, with 12 bases between the two ends. CDR3 length equals 15 residues. From germline, CDR1 is LNHDA and CDR2 SQIVND (reference sequence). The CDR3 DNA reads TGTGCCAGTAGTATCACCTTGGGCAGGAACACTGAAGCTTTCTTT. Amino acids: CASSITLGRNTEAFF.

The CDR3 nucleotides read TGTGCCAGCAGTTTGCGGGACAGACCGAATGAGCAGTTCTTC. Translating gives CASSLRDRPNEQFF. This sequence joins TRBV28 and TRBJ2-1; TRBD1 might be the D (7 bases). CDR1 and CDR2 (germline): MDHEN, SYDVKM. The CDR3 contains 14 residues. Deletions cut 3 bases from V and 7 bases from J, with 13 bases between.

This clone came up a few times. The V call is TRBV5-4, the J call TRBJ1-5; 9 bases are shared with TRBD1. The CDR3 loop spans 15 amino acids. The germline V gene has CDR1 SGHNT and CDR2 YYREEE (reference sequence). Trimming at V came to 4 bases and at J to 4 bases, leaving 6 bases not matched to a gene. The chain's CDR3 is CASSLQGARNQPQHF. CDR3 sequence (DNA): TGTGCCAGCAGCCTACAGGGGGCTAGGAATCAGCCCCAGCATTTT.

This chain links TRBV27 with TRBJ1-6; 8 bases fit TRBD1. This CDR3 region has 14 residues. After removal of 4 bases from V and 9 bases from J, the junction contained 5 bases not matched to a gene. Germline CDR1 is MNHEY and CDR2 is SMNVEV (reference sequence). The CDR3: CASSSQGARSPLHF. CDR3 nucleotide sequence: TGTGCCAGCAGTTCTCAGGGGGCTCGTTCACCCCTCCACTTT.

V is TRBV15 and J is TRBJ2-4; D not resolved. V was cut by 1 base and J by 0 bases, with 13 bases left in between. Germline CDR1 is LNHNV and CDR2 is YYDKDF (reference sequence). The length of the CDR3 is 17 residues. The CDR3 DNA reads TGTGCCACCAGCAGAGCGGTCCTGGGCCTAGCCAAAAACATTCAGTACTTC. As protein: CATSRAVLGLAKNIQYF. The entire variable domain, with the rest obtained from reference TRBV15 and TRBJ2-4, is as follows: DAMVIQNPRYQVTQFGKPVTLSCSQTLNHNVMYWYQQKSSQAPKLLFHYYDKDFNNEADTPDNFQSRRPNTSFCFLDIRSPGLGDTAMYLCATSRAVLGLAKNIQYFGAGTRLSVL.

This chain joins TRBV4-1 and TRBJ2-7; no definite D call. Germline assignment: CDR1 MGHRA and CDR2 YSYEKL. The CDR3 extends over 16 amino acids. V lost 0 bases and J lost 0, with 12 bases in between. CDR3 bases: TGCGCCAGCAGCCAAGATTCCGCGGTTCGCTCCTACGAGCAGTACTTC. Amino acid sequence: CASSQDSAVRSYEQYF.

This clone came up a few times. This specimen includes other DNA sequences encoding the same CDR3. The V and J genes are TRBV14 and TRBJ1-1, with D maybe TRBD1 (5 bases). Trimming stripped 4 bases from V and 0 bases from J, with 9 bases between. Germline values: CDR1 SGHDN, CDR2 FVKESK. This CDR3 comprises 14 residues. CDR3 nucleotide sequence: TGTGCCAGCAGCCTCGCAGGGATGAACACTGAAGCTTTCTTT. Protein sequence: CASSLAGMNTEAFF.

The chain joins TRBV24-1 to TRBJ2-1; D gene unclear. Deletions cut 1 base from V and 10 bases from J, with 7 bases between. Germline V gene lookup returns CDR1 KGHDR and CDR2 SFDVKD. CDR3 size: 12 residues. CDR3 nucleotides: TGTGCCACCAGTGATTTCTCCCCCGAGCAGTTCTTC. It is translated as CATSDFSPEQFF.

This chain uses TRBV30 with TRBJ1-1; possible D gene TRBD1, 5 bases. CDR3 length: 13 amino acids. Germline V CDR1 and CDR2: GTSNPN, SVGIG (reference sequence). The CDR3: CATGVAQNTEAFF. DNA for the CDR3: TGTGCTACGGGGGTGGCGCAGAACACTGAAGCTTTCTTT.

This chain links TRBV6-5 with TRBJ1-4; no definite D call. Between the trimmed V and J ends, which lost 6 bases and 0 bases, there was a span of 8 bases. Germline lookup yields CDR1 MNHEY and CDR2 SVGAGI. This CDR3 region has 14 residues. DNA for the CDR3: TGTGCCAGCAGGTACAGCTCAACTAATGAAAAACTGTTTTTT. Translation: CASRYSSTNEKLFF.

This chain joins TRBV28 and TRBJ1-1; D perhaps matches TRBD1 (6 bases). V shed 7 bases and J shed 4 bases, with 25 bases lying between them. Germline CDR1 reads MDHEN; CDR2 reads SYDVKM. This CDR3 is built from 17 residues. The CDR3 region is CASTLSRGQGWATEAFF. CDR3 DNA sequence: TGTGCCAGCACCCTATCAAGGGGCCAGGGGTGGGCCACTGAAGCTTTCTTT. Variable domain in full (rest from reference TRBV28 and TRBJ1-1): DVKVTQSSRYLVKRTGEKVFLECVQDMDHENMFWYRQDPGLGLRLIYFSYDVKMKEKGDIPEGYSVSREKKERFSLILESASTNQTSMYLCASTLSRGQGWATEAFFGQGTRLTVV.

The chain is built from TRBV2 and TRBJ1-6, with unresolved D. Between the trimmed V and J ends, which lost 1 base and 7 bases, there was a span of 11 bases. The CDR3 loop spans 15 amino acids. Germline V lookup: CDR1 SNHLY, CDR2 FYNNEI. The CDR3 sequence is CASSEGRLGNSPLHF. CDR3 coding DNA: TGTGCCAGCAGTGAAGGGAGGTTAGGGAATTCACCCCTCCACTTT.

This chain joins TRBV6-5 and TRBJ1-5; D not certain. Per germline, CDR1 MNHEY and CDR2 SVGAGI. The CDR3 length is 15 residues. V gave up 2 bases and J gave up 0 bases, with 8 bases separating them. The CDR3 DNA sequence: TGTGCCAGCAGTTACGGAGGGAATAGCAATCAGCCCCAGCATTTT. Translation: CASSYGGNSNQPQHF.

This clone has a handful of counts. This chain connects TRBV6-5 to TRBJ1-3, with TRBD1 matching 7 bases. V trimming: 2 bases; J trimming: 3 bases; junction bases outside the gene matches: 7. CDR1 and CDR2 from the germline V gene are MNHEY and SVGAGI. CDR3 size: 16 residues. CDR3 amino acids: CASSYLGQASGNTIYF. The CDR3 DNA reads as TGTGCCAGCAGTTACCTAGGACAGGCGAGTGGAAACACCATATATTTT.

This sequence joins TRBV3-1 (or the pseudogene TRBV3-2) and TRBJ2-4; no reliable D call. Germline CDR1 is LGHDT and CDR2 is YNNKEL (reference sequence). V lost 0 bases, J lost 7 bases, and 7 bases lay in between. The CDR3 is made up of 13 amino acids. CDR3 in DNA: TGTGCCAGCAGCCAAGATATTGGCAACATTCAGTACTTC. It is translated as CASSQDIGNIQYF.

The rearrangement links TRBV29-1 to TRBJ2-2; D not resolved. The V end was cut by 4 bases, the J end by 3 bases, with 6 bases between. This CDR3 spans 12 amino acids. Per germline, CDR1 SQVTM and CDR2 ANQGSEA. The CDR3 DNA sequence: TGCAGCGTTGCCCAGGACACCGGGGAGCTGTTTTTT. Encoded protein: CSVAQDTGELFF.

The rearrangement links TRBV30 to TRBJ1-5; 9 nucleotides match TRBD1. The junction had 5 bases not matched to a gene; V was cut back by 6 bases and J by 2 bases. This CDR3 contains 14 residues. Germline loops: CDR1 GTSNPN, CDR2 SVGIG (reference sequence). DNA for the CDR3: TGTGCCTGCAACCGGGACAGGGGCAATCAGCCCCAGCATTTT. It specifies CACNRDRGNQPQHF. Filled out from reference TRBV30 and TRBJ1-5, the complete variable domain reads SQTIHQWPATLVQPVGSPLSLECTVEGTSNPNLYWYRQAAGRGLQLLFYSVGIGQISSEVPQNLSASRPQDRQFILSSKKLLLSDSGFYLCACNRDRGNQPQHFGDGTRLSIL.

The V call is TRBV18, the J call TRBJ1-6; D unresolved. The CDR3 loop spans 18 amino acids. V was shortened by 2 bases and J by 7 bases, with 21 bases between the two germline ends. Germline lookup yields CDR1 KGHSH and CDR2 LQKENI. CDR3 in amino acids: CASSPGALWPGSNSPLHF. CDR3 nucleotides: TGTGCCAGCTCACCAGGAGCCTTGTGGCCCGGGTCAAATTCACCCCTCCACTTT. Full variable domain (remainder filled in from reference TRBV18 and TRBJ1-6): NAGVMQNPRHLVRRRGQEARLRCSPMKGHSHVYWYRQLPEEGLKFMVYLQKENIIDESGMPKERFSAEFPKEGPSILRIQQVVRGDSAAYFCASSPGALWPGSNSPLHFGNGTRLTVT.

The V gene is TRBV7-2, the J gene TRBJ2-2; D is ambiguous. CDR3 size: 13 residues. The V end was cut by 3 bases, the J end by 5 bases, with 7 bases between. CDR1 is SGHTA, CDR2 FQGNSA, per germline. CDR3 protein: CASSLARTGELFF. Written as DNA, the CDR3 is TGTGCCAGCAGCTTGGCCCGAACCGGGGAGCTGTTTTTT.

The rearrangement uses TRBV2 and TRBJ1-1, with 7 positions matching TRBD1. J was trimmed by 4 bases and V by 8 bases; bases with no gene match: 4. Germline V gene lookup returns CDR1 SNHLY and CDR2 FYNNEI. The CDR3 length is 12 residues. This CDR3 reads CASGQVVTEAFF. Here the CDR3 DNA reads TGTGCCAGCGGACAGGTGGTCACTGAAGCTTTCTTT.